This TCR beta chain was obtained from a study of CD8+CD57+ T cells in acquired aplastic anemia. Study as a whole: When averaged, DNA from sorted CD4+ and CD8+ cells came to approximately 3.2 ug.

Findings and caveats of the study: Patients and controls shared 25 to 35 CD8+ CDR3 sequences, highly expressed in patients. A significant difference in CD8+ Simpson's diversity between patients and controls was not found.

CD8+CD57+ cell expansion had been shown by flow cytometry in patients chosen for sequencing. Every patient was diagnosed with severe acquired aplastic anemia. The TCR beta profiling, which covered VDJ combination and CDR3 sequence, was carried out using genomic DNA as the template. MiXCR, applied by TCRdb to the reads, yields one record per CDR3 protein. The sample consists of over 150,000 distinct CDR3 sequences, around 63% of them appearing once. Notes on this clonotype: Antigen unknown.

V lost 5 bases and J lost 6; bases outside the gene matches: 10. The CDR3 runs to 15 residues. Germline V gene lookup returns CDR1 SGHTA and CDR2 FQGNSA. Sequenced input: sorted CD4+, CD8+, or CD8+CD57+ T cells (not recorded which) from PBMCs. J is TRBJ1-2 and V is TRBV7-2; 9 bases match TRBD1. The TCR sequence derives from a human donor with aplastic anemia. The CDR3 DNA sequence: TGTGCCAGCAGCCCCGGGCGGGGACAGGGCCATGGCTACACCTTC. Protein: CASSPGRGQGHGYTF.